Described below is a single T cell receptor beta chain sequence and its context. No antigen is known for it. No conserved phenylalanine or tryptophan is present at the end of the CDR3, so a read error is the likely explanation. It is unclear where the CDR3 begins or ends on the DNA, so no DNA is shown, and the CDR3 is as TCRdb lists it. Germline CDR1 MNHNS, CDR2 SASEGT. The CDR3 is made up of 13 amino acids, end residues included. TCRdb fed the 5' RACE reads into MiXCR, producing one record per CDR3 protein. This table has 250,000 or so distinct CDR3 sequences, 20% to 30% appearing once. The sample belongs to a study of CD8 T cells in ankylosing spondylitis. General study findings and limits: Reported data indicate significant enrichment of disease-linked clones within matched ankylosing spondylitis synovial fluid. In reactive arthritis synovial fluid and blood, some motif variants had been reported before.

The chain recombines TRBV6-1 with TRBJ2-7; TRBD1, the D gene given by the table, was not confirmed from the DNA. Material: blood, either unsorted or a sorted T cell fraction (not recorded which). The TCR sequence derives from a male donor with ankylosing spondylitis or in good health (not recorded which). CDR3 residues: CASSGVFGGINTL.